Presented here are 29 T cell receptor beta chains from one specimen sequenced in a study of shared clonotypes between healthy human individuals. Using immunoSEQ multiplex PCR, the repertoire was profiled, and TCRdb retains in-frame clones only, with some absent. Among approximately 1.9 million clones, roughly 95% were seen once, and the ten largest hold around 1.7%. CD45RO-negative CD8 cells positively selected for CCR7 made up the naive population, which excluded terminally differentiated effector memory CD45RA+ cells. Material: naive CD8+ T cells from PBMCs. These receptors originate from a man younger than 35 in good health. Some clones in this sample may be carry-over from other donors' samples.

This clone was seen once. The same CDR3 arises from other DNA sequences in this sample as well. The chain uses TRBV6-5 and TRBJ1-5; 8 bases map to TRBD1. The CDR3 sequence is 14 residues long. Germline loops: CDR1 MNHEY, CDR2 SVGAGI. V was pared by 4 bases and J by 5 bases, with 4 bases of the junction left unmatched. The CDR3 DNA reads as TGTGCCAGCAGTTTTGGACAGGGAGATCAGCCCCAGCATTTT. Protein product: CASSFGQGDQPQHF.

A note on this clone: Mismatch with germline at one junction end may stem from a read error. The genes are TRBV7-9 and TRBJ2-1; no clear D. This CDR3 comprises 14 residues. In germline, CDR1 is SEHNR, CDR2 FQNEAQ (reference sequence). For the CDR3, the DNA is TGTGCCAGCAGCTTAGGCAGCTCCCACAATGAGCAGTTCTTC. Amino acids: CASSLGSSHNEQFF. The full variable domain, rest sourced from reference TRBV7-9 and TRBJ2-1, is DTGVSQNPRHKITKRGQNVTFRCDPISEHNRLYWYRQTLGQGPEFLTYFQNEAQLEKSRLLSDRFSAERPKGSFSTLEIQRTEQGDSAMYLCASSLGSSHNEQFFGPGTRLTVL.

This clone was observed once. The chain is built from TRBV6-5 and TRBJ1-1; no clear D gene. The CDR3 runs 14 residues. Germline lookup yields CDR1 MNHEY and CDR2 SVGAGI. V was pared by 0 bases and J by 3 bases, with 8 bases between. The CDR3 spells CASSYSEQHTEAFF. In DNA form, the CDR3 reads TGTGCCAGCAGTTACTCCGAACAGCACACTGAAGCTTTCTTT.

The V gene is TRBV4-3, the J gene TRBJ2-1, with 9 bases matching TRBD2. In germline, CDR1 is LGHNA, CDR2 YSLEER. This CDR3 has 16 amino acids. J lost 5 bases, V lost 4 bases, and 9 bases had no gene match. The CDR3 DNA is TGCGCCAGCAGCCTATTAGCGGGAGACGGTCACAATGAGCAGTTCTTC. It translates to CASSLLAGDGHNEQFF.

V and J are TRBV10-3 and TRBJ1-3; D is unclear. CDR1 and CDR2 from the germline V gene are ENHRY and SYGVKD. Trimming took 6 bases from V and 0 from J, leaving 12 bases between them. The CDR3 length is 15 residues. CDR3 nucleotides: TGTGCCATCAGGACGGACGCCGACTCTGGAAACACCATATATTTT. It encodes CAIRTDADSGNTIYF.

V gene TRBV6-9 combines with J gene TRBJ2-7, with TRBD2 matching 7 bases. Trimming removed 3 bases from V and 3 bases from J; junction bases left unmatched: 5. Germline V gene data show CDR1 as MNHGY and CDR2 as SVAAGI. CDR3 length equals 14 residues. This CDR3 reads CASSYLAGDYEQYF. The DNA for the CDR3 is TGTGCCAGCAGTTACTTGGCGGGAGACTACGAGCAGTACTTC.

This chain joins TRBV29-1 and TRBJ2-2; D is ambiguous. Germline-derived CDR1 and CDR2 are SQVTM and ANQGSEA. This CDR3 spans 13 amino acids. Trimming removed 4 bases from V and 3 bases from J, with 9 bases in between. The CDR3 nucleotides read TGCAGCGTTGCTCTCCCGGACACCGGGGAGCTGTTTTTT. Translating gives CSVALPDTGELFF.

The rearrangement joins TRBV2 to TRBJ1-2; D ambiguous. This CDR3 spans 13 amino acids. Deletions cut 5 bases from V and 8 bases from J, with 15 bases between. The germline V gene has CDR1 SNHLY and CDR2 FYNNEI. CDR3 coding DNA: TGTGCCAGCAGTTACACGGTGCCGGGAGGCTACACCTTC. Encoded protein: CASSYTVPGGYTF.

The V call is TRBV7-9, the J call TRBJ1-2; no clear D. V was clipped by 1 base and J by 4 bases, with 13 bases between them. The CDR3 length is 15 residues. The germline gives CDR1 SEHNR, CDR2 FQNEAQ (reference sequence). CDR3 loop: CASSLDGLVPYGYTF. In DNA form, the CDR3 reads TGTGCCAGCAGCTTAGACGGGCTGGTACCCTATGGCTACACCTTC.

The table lists this clone with a few counts. The chain has TRBV2 and TRBJ1-1; no definite D call. The CDR3 runs 11 residues. Germline CDR1 SNHLY, CDR2 FYNNEI. Trimming cost V 7 bases and J 6 bases, with 9 bases left between them. CDR3 amino acids: CASMGGAEAFF. The CDR3 DNA follows: TGTGCCAGCATGGGTGGCGCTGAAGCTTTCTTT.

The chain has TRBV28 and TRBJ1-5; 7 bases agree with TRBD1. The germline gives CDR1 MDHEN, CDR2 SYDVKM. V was pared by 5 bases and J by 2 bases, with 9 bases of the junction left unmatched. The CDR3 runs 16 residues. CDR3 protein: CASSRRQGWGNQPQHF. The CDR3 DNA reads TGTGCCAGCAGTCGTCGACAGGGTTGGGGCAATCAGCCCCAGCATTTT.

The chain recombines TRBV28 with TRBJ2-5; 8 bases agree with TRBD1. Germline CDR1 and CDR2: MDHEN and SYDVKM. The length of the CDR3 is 15 residues. After removal of 11 bases from V and 5 bases from J, the junction contained 16 bases not matched to a gene. The CDR3 DNA is TGTGCCCACCGGGACAGGAGGTGGAGCACGGAGACCCAGTACTTC. Translation: CAHRDRRWSTETQYF.

The chain couples TRBV7-6 to TRBJ2-5, with D maybe TRBD2 (6 bases). Germline V gene data show CDR1 as SGHVS and CDR2 as FNYEAQ. The V end was cut by 5 bases, the J end by 10 bases, with 17 bases between. There are 13 residues in the CDR3. CDR3 DNA: TGTGCCAGCAGCCCGAAGGGAGGATCGGACCAGTACTTC. Protein sequence: CASSPKGGSDQYF.

The genes are TRBV9 and TRBJ2-7; 7 bases are a match to TRBD2. The CDR3 is 17 amino acids. Trimming removed 3 bases from V and 2 bases from J; junction bases left unmatched: 14. The germline V gene encodes CDR1 SGDLS and CDR2 YYNGEE. CDR3 residues: CASSESPGAGLTYEQYF. CDR3 nucleotides: TGTGCCAGCAGCGAGAGCCCCGGAGCGGGACTCACCTACGAGCAGTACTTC.

The V gene is TRBV7-9, the J gene TRBJ2-3, with D tentatively TRBD1 (6 bases). This CDR3 has 17 residues. Looked up from germline, CDR1 is SEHNR and CDR2 is FQNEAQ (reference sequence). V was trimmed by 1 base and J by 5 bases, leaving 19 bases between them. CDR3 residues: CASSLGGQGPKRDTQYF. In nucleotides, the CDR3 is TGTGCCAGCAGCTTAGGTGGGCAGGGGCCTAAGCGAGATACGCAGTATTTT.

V and J are TRBV27 and TRBJ2-2, with D possibly being TRBD1 or TRBD2 (6 bases each). Germline V gives CDR1 MNHEY, CDR2 SMNVEV (reference sequence). Trimming stripped 3 bases from V and 1 base from J, with 12 bases between. The CDR3 is 16 residues long. CDR3 bases: TGTGCCAGCAGTTTGGGGGCGGGAATGAACACCGGGGAGCTGTTTTTT. Amino acids: CASSLGAGMNTGELFF.

V and J are TRBV14 and TRBJ2-1; 9 positions match TRBD2. Germline lookup yields CDR1 SGHDN and CDR2 FVKESK. The CDR3 has 15 amino acids. J was trimmed by 1 base and V by 3 bases; bases with no gene match: 1. In nucleotides, the CDR3 is TGTGCCAGCAGCCACACTAGCGGGTCCTACAATGAGCAGTTCTTC. Encoded protein: CASSHTSGSYNEQFF.

The J gene is TRBJ2-2, the V gene TRBV28; no clear D gene. V was shortened by 2 bases and J by 5 bases, with 12 bases between the two germline ends. The CDR3 is 15 residues long. Per germline, CDR1 MDHEN and CDR2 SYDVKM. The CDR3 loop is CASSLRLVRTGELFF. The CDR3 coding sequence is TGTGCCAGCAGTTTACGGCTAGTGAGGACCGGGGAGCTGTTTTTT.

The V and J genes are TRBV7-2 and TRBJ2-7, with 9 bases identical to TRBD1. Trimming took 2 bases from V and 5 from J; bases not matched to a gene: 7. The CDR3 totals 15 residues. Germline V lookup: CDR1 SGHTA, CDR2 FQGNSA. The DNA of the CDR3 is TGTGCCAGCAGCTTACCCGGGACAGGGCCCGACGAGCAGTACTTC. Protein sequence: CASSLPGTGPDEQYF.

This rearrangement joins TRBV29-1 to TRBJ2-7; TRBD2 matches 13 bases. CDR3 length: 13 amino acids. Trimming at V came to 8 bases and at J to 6 bases, leaving 7 bases not matched to a gene. Per the germline V gene, CDR1 is SQVTM and CDR2 is ANQGSEA. CDR3 nucleotide sequence: TGCAGCATACAACTAGCGGGAGGGATCGAGCAGTACTTC. Residues: CSIQLAGGIEQYF.

The chain is built from TRBV28 and TRBJ2-7; TRBD2 matches at 7 bases. The CDR3 totals 17 residues. CDR1 and CDR2 (germline): MDHEN, SYDVKM. With V trimmed by 2 bases and J by 2 bases, 12 bases remained unmatched. CDR3 amino acids: CASSLPTLSGETYEQYF. The CDR3 region has the DNA TGTGCCAGCAGTTTACCGACACTAAGCGGGGAGACCTACGAGCAGTACTTC. The variable domain in full, completed from reference TRBV28 and TRBJ2-7, reads DVKVTQSSRYLVKRTGEKVFLECVQDMDHENMFWYRQDPGLGLRLIYFSYDVKMKEKGDIPEGYSVSREKKERFSLILESASTNQTSMYLCASSLPTLSGETYEQYFGPGTRLTVT.

The chain carries TRBV7-9 and TRBJ2-4; the D call may be TRBD1 or TRBD2 (5 bases each). V lost 7 bases to trimming and J lost 8 bases, with 12 bases between them. Germline CDR1 and CDR2: SEHNR and FQNEAQ (reference sequence). CDR3 length: 12 amino acids. CDR3 DNA sequence: TGTGCCAGCAATTTTGGGGACGACATTCAGTACTTC. Its translation: CASNFGDDIQYF.

The count of this clone is one. The genes are TRBV27 and TRBJ2-3; 9 nucleotides align to TRBD1. CDR3 length: 18 residues. Trimming cost V 7 bases and J 6 bases; bases outside gene matches: 20. From germline, CDR1 is MNHEY and CDR2 SMNVEV (reference sequence). CDR3 protein: CASNTNAPGTGYRDTQYF. The CDR3 DNA follows: TGTGCCAGCAATACGAACGCTCCCGGGACAGGGTATCGTGATACGCAGTATTTT.

The rearrangement links TRBV7-3 to TRBJ2-6; D might be TRBD2 (5 bases). This CDR3 comprises 15 residues. Trimming removed 5 bases at V and 0 bases at J, with 8 bases between. From germline, CDR1 is SGHTA and CDR2 FQGTGA. The CDR3 protein is CASSGGSSGANVLTF. CDR3 bases: TGTGCCAGCAGCGGAGGTTCCTCTGGGGCCAACGTCCTGACTTTC. The full variable domain, completed using reference TRBV7-3 and TRBJ2-6, is GAGVSQTPSNKVTEKGKYVELRCDPISGHTALYWYRQSLGQGPEFLIYFQGTGAADDSGLPNDRFFAVRPEGSVSTLKIQRTERGDSAVYLCASSGGSSGANVLTFGAGSRLTVL.

A note on this clone: The sample carries other DNA sequences with the same CDR3. In DNA form, the CDR3 reads TGTGCCAGCAGCTTGTTAGCGGGAGATGAGCAGTTCTTC. This gives the protein CASSLLAGDEQFF. This sequence joins TRBV7-9 and TRBJ2-1; 9 bases are a match to TRBD2. Germline CDR1 SEHNR, CDR2 FQNEAQ (reference sequence). With 3 bases clipped from V and 8 bases from J, the junction kept 2 bases outside the gene matches. The CDR3 spans 13 residues.

J is TRBJ1-6 and V is TRBV7-2, with 7 bases identical to TRBD1. Trimming took 6 bases from V and 9 from J; bases not matched to a gene: 8. The CDR3 spans 14 residues. Germline V gives CDR1 SGHTA, CDR2 FQGNSA. The CDR3, as DNA: TGTGCCAGCAGACAGGGGCATAGTGGTTCACCCCTCCACTTT. This encodes CASRQGHSGSPLHF.

Here the CDR3 reads CASSSHGLHRQGGVAGEVTDTQYF. As DNA, the CDR3 is TGTGCCAGCAGCTCGCACGGGCTCCATCGACAGGGTGGGGTAGCGGGAGAGGTAACAGATACGCAGTATTTT. V and J are TRBV13 and TRBJ2-3, with 9 nucleotides matching TRBD2. CDR1 is PRHDT and CDR2 is FYEKMQ in the germline V gene (reference sequence). The CDR3 contains 24 residues. Trimming removed 4 bases from V and 3 bases from J; junction bases left unmatched: 32.

V gene TRBV29-1 combines with J gene TRBJ1-3, with D possibly TRBD1 on 6 matching bases. CDR1 and CDR2 (germline): SQVTM, ANQGSEA. Trimming removed 8 bases at V and 1 base at J, with 18 bases between. The CDR3 contains 15 residues. The CDR3, as DNA: TGCAGCACCTTAGGGGGAACGGAATCTGGAAACACCATATATTTT. Translating it yields CSTLGGTESGNTIYF. Filled out from reference TRBV29-1 and TRBJ1-3, the complete variable domain reads SAVISQKPSRDICQRGTSLTIQCQVDSQVTMMFWYRQQPGQSLTLIATANQGSEATYESGFVIDKFPISRPNLTFSTLTVSNMSPEDSSIYLCSTLGGTESGNTIYFGEGSWLTVV.

Concerning this clone itself: The same CDR3 also results from other DNA sequences found in this sample. The rearrangement links TRBV28 to TRBJ2-7; 10 nucleotides line up with TRBD1. After removal of 7 bases from V and 0 bases from J, the junction contained 3 bases not matched to a gene. In germline, CDR1 is MDHEN, CDR2 SYDVKM. This CDR3 has 14 amino acids. CDR3 in DNA: TGTGCCAGCACAAGGACAGGGGGCTCCTACGAGCAGTACTTC. Translation: CASTRTGGSYEQYF.